A single sample is the source of the 27 T cell receptor beta chains below, sequenced in a study of cytomegalovirus exposure and HLA in healthy donors. Use of 60 Vbeta and 13 Jbeta primers characterized the PCR. Sequencing used immunoSEQ multiplex PCR; TCRdb keeps in-frame clones, though not all of them. This table has about 160,000 clones, roughly two thirds appearing once. The sample consisted of PBMCs. These receptor sequences come from a woman aged 40-49 years in good health and CMV-seropositive.

The J gene is TRBJ1-5, the V gene TRBV6-5, with D unresolved. The CDR3 totals 13 residues. Germline values: CDR1 MNHEY, CDR2 SVGAGI. V was pared by 2 bases and J by 6 bases, with 8 bases between. The CDR3 region is CASSYEPSQPQHF. The CDR3 DNA is TGTGCCAGCAGTTACGAACCGAGTCAGCCCCAGCATTTT.

The chain couples TRBV19 to TRBJ2-1; 8 positions agree with TRBD1. CDR3 length: 15 residues. The trim removed 5 bases at V and 2 bases at J, leaving 5 bases unmatched. In germline, CDR1 is LNHDA, CDR2 SQIVND (reference sequence). CDR3 sequence (DNA): TGTGCCAGTAGTCCCGGGACAGGACCCTACAATGAGCAGTTCTTC. It is translated as CASSPGTGPYNEQFF.

The V and J genes are TRBV6-5 and TRBJ1-1; D might be TRBD1 (5 bases). Germline loops: CDR1 MNHEY, CDR2 SVGAGI. Trimming took off 8 bases at V and 9 bases at J, with 19 bases between the two ends. There are 13 residues in the CDR3. The CDR3 sequence: CASSGGGSLQAFF. CDR3 in DNA: TGTGCCAGCTCGGGTGGGGGGTCGCTACAAGCTTTCTTT.

The gene calls are TRBV9 and TRBJ2-3, with D perhaps TRBD2 (6 bases). Germline CDR1 SGDLS, CDR2 YYNGEE. This CDR3 spans 15 amino acids. V was cut by 0 bases and J by 6 bases, with 14 bases left in between. The CDR3 DNA sequence: TGTGCCAGCAGCGTAGGGGCCCACCGGGAGGATACGCAGTATTTT. Amino acids: CASSVGAHREDTQYF. Full variable domain (missing parts from reference TRBV9 and TRBJ2-3): DSGVTQTPKHLITATGQRVTLRCSPRSGDLSVYWYQQSLDQGLQFLIQYYNGEERAKGNILERFSAQQFPDLHSELNLSSLELGDSALYFCASSVGAHREDTQYFGPGTRLTVL.

The chain is built from TRBV10-3 and TRBJ1-1; 8 bases are shared with TRBD1. J lost 1 base, V lost 6 bases, and 7 bases had no gene match. There are 15 residues in the CDR3. Per germline, CDR1 ENHRY and CDR2 SYGVKD. CDR3 residues: CAISPTDRGNTEAFF. CDR3 sequence (DNA): TGTGCCATCAGCCCCACAGACAGGGGGAACACTGAAGCTTTCTTT.

V and J are TRBV6-6 and TRBJ1-2; 7 bases match TRBD1. The CDR3 extends over 15 amino acids. Germline assignment: CDR1 MNHNY and CDR2 SVGAGI (reference sequence). Unmatched junction bases numbered 20, after V lost 7 bases and J lost 12 bases. The CDR3 region is CASTTRGSSEMSHTF. The CDR3 DNA reads as TGTGCCAGCACAACCAGGGGGAGTTCGGAGATGAGCCACACCTTC.

In the case of this clone: The sample contains more than one DNA sequence encoding this CDR3. V is TRBV7-2 and J is TRBJ2-7; D is perhaps TRBD2 (6 bases). Germline V gene data show CDR1 as SGHTA and CDR2 as FQGNSA. The CDR3 is made up of 13 amino acids. The ends were cut back, 5 bases at V and 2 bases at J, with 10 bases in the middle. CDR3 amino acids: CASSLGGTYEQYF. CDR3 in DNA: TGTGCCAGCAGCCTTGGGGGGACCTACGAGCAGTACTTC.

The gene calls are TRBV7-8 and TRBJ2-7, with D uncertain. Germline assignment: CDR1 SGHVS and CDR2 FQNEAQ. V dropped 0 bases and J dropped 2 bases, with 11 bases sitting between them. The CDR3 runs to 15 residues. The CDR3 nucleotides are TGTGCCAGCAGCTTAGCGACACAAATCCCCTACGAGCAGTACTTC. Its translation is CASSLATQIPYEQYF.

This rearrangement joins TRBV9 to TRBJ2-3; 9 bases map to TRBD2. Germline CDR1 reads SGDLS; CDR2 reads YYNGEE. Germline trimming cut 0 bases from V and 10 bases from J; bases unmatched to any gene: 21. The CDR3 contains 19 residues. The CDR3 DNA reads TGTGCCAGCAGCGTAGTATTAGGTGGGTTAGCGGGAGCCCTAACCCCGCAGTATTTT. Amino acids: CASSVVLGGLAGALTPQYF.

The rearrangement links TRBV19 to TRBJ1-5; the D is unclear. V was pared by 3 bases and J by 5 bases, with 14 bases between. Germline V gives CDR1 LNHDA, CDR2 SQIVND (reference sequence). This CDR3 is built from 15 residues. The CDR3 nucleotides are TGTGCCAGTAGTATTTCCCCTATGCCACATCAGCCCCAGCATTTT. The encoded protein is CASSISPMPHQPQHF.

CDR3 region: CASPLPNRGDGYTF. Here the CDR3 DNA reads TGTGCCAGCCCACTGCCTAACAGGGGGGATGGCTACACCTTC. The chain couples TRBV18 to TRBJ1-2; TRBD1 matches at 8 bases. CDR1 is KGHSH and CDR2 is LQKENI in the germline V gene. The V and J ends lost 8 bases and 6 bases, in that order; junction bases with no gene match: 11. This CDR3 spans 14 amino acids.

The CDR3 DNA reads as TGTGCCAGTAGTATGGGAGAGGGAGCTGGGGCCAACGTCCTGACTTTC. Its translation is CASSMGEGAGANVLTF. This sequence joins TRBV19 and TRBJ2-6; a possible D gene is TRBD2 (5 bases). CDR3 length equals 16 residues. V was clipped by 3 bases and J by 2 bases, with 11 bases between them. The germline CDR1 and CDR2 sequences are LNHDA and SQIVND (reference sequence). Drawing the rest from reference TRBV19 and TRBJ2-6, the complete variable domain is DGGITQSPKYLFRKEGQNVTLSCEQNLNHDAMYWYRQDPGQGLRLIYYSQIVNDFQKGDIAEGYSVSREKKESFPLTVTSAQKNPTAFYLCASSMGEGAGANVLTFGAGSRLTVL.

This clone has just a few counts. DNA for the CDR3: TGTGCCAGCAGCGGTGGCCCTAGCGGGGGAAGGGCAGATACGCAGTATTTT. Its translation: CASSGGPSGGRADTQYF. The chain employs TRBV2 and TRBJ2-3, with 10 nucleotides matching TRBD2. In germline, CDR1 is SNHLY, CDR2 FYNNEI. V shed 6 bases and J 4 bases; nucleotides not matched to a gene: 13. CDR3 size: 17 residues.

The chain is built from TRBV6-1 and TRBJ1-2; D gene ambiguous. V was shortened by 3 bases and J by 8 bases, with 13 bases between the two germline ends. The germline V gene encodes CDR1 MNHNS and CDR2 SASEGT. The CDR3 sequence is 13 residues long. CDR3 protein: CASSDFHGGGYTF. The CDR3 DNA sequence: TGTGCCAGCAGTGATTTTCATGGAGGCGGCTACACCTTC.

This chain connects TRBV9 to TRBJ2-7; tentatively, D is TRBD2 (6 bases). The germline V gene encodes CDR1 SGDLS and CDR2 YYNGEE. The CDR3 sequence is 15 residues long. V was clipped by 0 bases and J by 5 bases, with 15 bases between them. Here the CDR3 reads CASSVDSGPSDEQYF. For the CDR3, the DNA is TGTGCCAGCAGCGTAGACAGCGGGCCAAGCGACGAGCAGTACTTC.

The chain combines TRBV7-2 with TRBJ2-7; 7 nucleotides align to TRBD1. Germline assignment: CDR1 SGHTA and CDR2 FQGNSA. This CDR3 is 14 amino acids long. The junction had 0 bases not matched to a gene; V was cut back by 1 base and J by 0 bases. In DNA form, the CDR3 reads TGTGCCAGCAGCTTAGACAGGGGCTCCTACGAGCAGTACTTC. Its protein product is CASSLDRGSYEQYF.

The V gene is TRBV5-6, the J gene TRBJ1-1; D call uncertain. Trimming took 0 bases from V and 1 from J, leaving 10 bases between them. The CDR3 runs to 15 residues. Germline loops: CDR1 SGHDT, CDR2 YYEEEE. The DNA of the CDR3 is TGTGCCAGCAGCTTGGGGACTTTAAAGAACACTGAAGCTTTCTTT. The encoded protein is CASSLGTLKNTEAFF.

This clone was counted between two and nine times. The rearrangement links TRBV29-1 to TRBJ1-1; D not certain. CDR1 SQVTM and CDR2 ANQGSEA come from the germline V gene. The V end lost 3 bases, the J end lost 6 bases, and 14 bases lay between the germline ends. The CDR3 is 13 residues long. CDR3 region: CSVDRAGSAEAFF. The CDR3 DNA reads as TGCAGCGTTGATCGTGCGGGGTCAGCTGAAGCTTTCTTT.

This rearrangement joins TRBV7-9 to TRBJ2-3; D not certain. V was cut by 1 base and J by 2 bases, with 7 bases left in between. The CDR3 is made up of 14 amino acids. The germline V gene has CDR1 SEHNR and CDR2 FQNEAQ (reference sequence). The CDR3 here is CASSLESNTDTQYF. The CDR3 nucleotides read TGTGCCAGCAGCTTAGAGAGTAACACAGATACGCAGTATTTT.

Remarks on this clone: One end of the junction does not line up with germline, which may come from a read error. The rearrangement links TRBV5-4 to TRBJ1-4; TRBD1 agrees at 9 bases. CDR3 length: 15 residues. Germline CDR1 reads SGHNT; CDR2 reads YYREEE (reference sequence). The CDR3, as DNA: TGTACCAGCAGCTCACGGACAGGGGTGGGTGAAAAACTGTTTTTT. It encodes CTSSSRTGVGEKLFF.

Worth noting for this clone: The junction and the germline gene differ at one end; a read error may be behind it. This chain uses TRBV6-5 with TRBJ1-2; D perhaps matches TRBD1 (6 bases). This CDR3 is built from 11 residues. Germline V gene sequence: CDR1 MNHEY, CDR2 SVGAGI. CDR3 in amino acids: CASRYQGSYPF. The CDR3, as DNA: TGTGCCAGCAGGTATCAGGGGAGCTACCCCTTC.

This clone was observed once. The rearrangement links TRBV7-3 to TRBJ1-2, with 7 positions matching TRBD1. CDR3 length: 15 amino acids. Trimming cost V 6 bases and J 2 bases; bases outside gene matches: 9. Germline loops: CDR1 SGHTA, CDR2 FQGTGA. CDR3 sequence: CASRLGQATNYGYTF. Written as DNA, the CDR3 is TGTGCCAGCAGGCTTGGACAGGCGACGAACTATGGCTACACCTTC.

This chain links TRBV19 with TRBJ2-7; D is possibly TRBD1 (6 bases). The germline V gene has CDR1 LNHDA and CDR2 SQIVND (reference sequence). The CDR3 spans 13 residues. Trimming took off 7 bases at V and 1 base at J, with 11 bases between the two ends. The CDR3 protein is CASNKGQSYEQYF. Written as DNA, the CDR3 is TGTGCCAGTAATAAAGGACAGTCCTACGAGCAGTACTTC. The whole variable domain, filled in from reference TRBV19 and TRBJ2-7, reads DGGITQSPKYLFRKEGQNVTLSCEQNLNHDAMYWYRQDPGQGLRLIYYSQIVNDFQKGDIAEGYSVSREKKESFPLTVTSAQKNPTAFYLCASNKGQSYEQYFGPGTRLTVT.

This chain uses TRBV2 with TRBJ1-6, with D possibly TRBD1 on 5 matching bases. Germline lookup yields CDR1 SNHLY and CDR2 FYNNEI. V was shortened by 7 bases and J by 7 bases, with 11 bases between the two germline ends. This CDR3 region has 13 residues. CDR3 amino acids: CASIMDKNSPLHF. The CDR3 region has the DNA TGTGCCAGCATAATGGACAAAAATTCACCCCTCCACTTT. The whole variable domain, remainder taken from reference TRBV2 and TRBJ1-6, is EPEVTQTPSHQVTQMGQEVILRCVPISNHLYFYWYRQILGQKVEFLVSFYNNEISEKSEIFDDQFSVERPDGSNFTLKIRSTKLEDSAMYFCASIMDKNSPLHFGNGTRLTVT.

This rearrangement joins TRBV7-2 to TRBJ2-7; 9 bases fit TRBD1. Germline-derived CDR1 and CDR2 are SGHTA and FQGNSA. J lost 0 bases, V lost 6 bases, and 9 bases had no gene match. The CDR3 sequence is 16 residues long. The CDR3 DNA reads as TGTGCCAGCAGTTTTAAACTGGGACAGGGCTCCTACGAGCAGTACTTC. Its protein product is CASSFKLGQGSYEQYF.

This clone was picked up a small number of times. The V gene is TRBV19, the J gene TRBJ1-1; D gene uncertain. The CDR3 is 15 amino acids. Germline V gene data show CDR1 as LNHDA and CDR2 as SQIVND (reference sequence). V was cut by 4 bases and J by 1 base, with 13 bases left in between. CDR3 region: CASSSDPGENTEAFF. In nucleotides, the CDR3 is TGTGCCAGTAGTAGCGATCCGGGAGAGAACACTGAAGCTTTCTTT.

The chain recombines TRBV2 with TRBJ1-5, with D perhaps matching TRBD1 (6 bases). Germline V gene data show CDR1 as SNHLY and CDR2 as FYNNEI. CDR3 length: 14 amino acids. Trimming removed 6 bases from V and 7 bases from J, with 16 bases in between. The CDR3 DNA sequence: TGTGCCAGCAGCGGCACAGGGTTCCTGCAGCCCCAGCATTTT. Residues: CASSGTGFLQPQHF.